This note documents a single TCR beta chain sequence. This entry comes from a study of cytomegalovirus exposure and HLA in healthy donors. Assay used: immunoSEQ multiplex PCR; TCRdb lists only in-frame clones, some missing. The sample shows 220,000 or so clones, under 95% of them seen only once. V was pared by 2 bases and J by 0 bases, with 8 bases between. CDR1 and CDR2 (germline): MNHEY, SMNVEV (reference sequence). The CDR3 covers 15 residues. The sequence came from a woman younger than 30 in good health and CMV-seronegative. The chain recombines TRBV27 with TRBJ2-1; D remains unclear. The sequenced sample consisted of PBMCs. The CDR3 sequence is CASSLIDSSYNEQFF. DNA for the CDR3: TGTGCCAGCAGTTTAATTGATAGCTCCTACAATGAGCAGTTCTTC.